The present T cell receptor (beta chain) was sequenced within a study of OX40 agonist ivuxolimab in advanced cancers. General notes on the study: Ivuxolimab was a fully human IgG2 agonistic monoclonal antibody targeting the costimulatory receptor OX40 (CD134). The dose-escalation cohort was around 84% male with a mean age of approximately 60 years, ranging from roughly 20 to 80. Partial responses were achieved by three dose-escalation patients, of whom one had hepatocellular carcinoma and two had cutaneous melanoma. Patients were allowed to have had prior anti-PD-1, anti-PD-L1 or anti-CTLA-4 therapy, and approximately 40% of the dose-escalation patients had previously received checkpoint inhibitors. Among the roughly 54 dose-escalation patients, about 19 had hepatocellular carcinoma, about 15 melanoma, 9 renal cell carcinoma and 9 head and neck cancer. Intravenous ivuxolimab was administered to patients every 2 weeks at six dose levels: 0.01, 0.1, 0.3, 1.5, 3 and 10 mg/kg. The paper reports the monotherapy dose-escalation portion (N = 52 patients) of the phase I ivuxolimab trial. The purpose of peripheral TCRbeta sequencing was to test whether ivuxolimab changed TCR sequence diversity and led to clonal T-cell expansion. General conclusions and limits of the study: At doses from 0.1 to 3.0 mg/kg, clonal expansion was seen in both CD4+ and CD8+ blood T cells between baseline and week 6. Low levels of normalized T-cell clonal expansion were also seen in some patients who did not respond. After ivuxolimab, more expanded clones were found on average in CD8+ T cells than in CD4+ T cells. The antigen specificity of the peripheral T cells that underwent clonal expansion was not determined. In the 0.1-3.0 mg/kg groups, partial responders were among the patients with the lowest normalized peripheral clonal expansion, particularly in CD8+ T cells.

Genomic DNA was extracted from sorted cells for sequencing of the TCRbeta CDR3 region. TCRbeta CDR3 regions were sequenced using the immunoSEQ Assay. TCRdb took this table from immuneACCESS and kept in-frame rearrangements with V and J called. Such tables lack part of the clones; where checked against another copy, unresolved V genes explain under half of the gap, and the rest is unexplained. The sample includes some 74,000 clones, with about 85% observed a single time. The top ten clones comprise more than 0.5% of the sample. Comment on this clone: The antigen this receptor binds is unknown. No per-base quality is available; no much larger clone lies one base away.

V is pared back by 3 bases and J by 7 bases, with 9 bases lying between the germline termini. CDR1 and CDR2 are read off the germline V gene as KGHSH and LQKENI. The CDR3, cysteine through phenylalanine, is 13 amino acids long. Just CDR3 DNA is preserved here, 39 bases in frame from base 1. The trial excluded patients who had a history of autoimmune disease or were on systemic immunosuppression. Peripheral blood for TCR sequencing was drawn from every dose cohort at baseline, at cycle 4 day 1 and at cycle 7 day 1. Samples were obtained from an open-label, multicenter, first-in-human phase I dose-escalation trial of ivuxolimab. The trial enrolled adults with locally advanced or metastatic head and neck squamous cell, hepatocellular, melanoma or renal cell carcinoma. CD4+ and CD8+ T cells were sorted separately from peripheral blood before TCR sequencing.

Specimen: CD4+ or CD8+ T cells sorted from blood, collected in a trial of the OX40 agonist ivuxolimab. The receptor was isolated from an adult with an advanced solid tumor such as melanoma, head and neck, liver or kidney cancer. The sequence is built from TRBV18 and TRBJ1-4, with the D gene uncertain. The CDR3 here reads CASSPPPGEKLFF. Here is the DNA: TGTGCCAGCTCACCTCCGCCTGGTGAAAAACTGTTTTTT.